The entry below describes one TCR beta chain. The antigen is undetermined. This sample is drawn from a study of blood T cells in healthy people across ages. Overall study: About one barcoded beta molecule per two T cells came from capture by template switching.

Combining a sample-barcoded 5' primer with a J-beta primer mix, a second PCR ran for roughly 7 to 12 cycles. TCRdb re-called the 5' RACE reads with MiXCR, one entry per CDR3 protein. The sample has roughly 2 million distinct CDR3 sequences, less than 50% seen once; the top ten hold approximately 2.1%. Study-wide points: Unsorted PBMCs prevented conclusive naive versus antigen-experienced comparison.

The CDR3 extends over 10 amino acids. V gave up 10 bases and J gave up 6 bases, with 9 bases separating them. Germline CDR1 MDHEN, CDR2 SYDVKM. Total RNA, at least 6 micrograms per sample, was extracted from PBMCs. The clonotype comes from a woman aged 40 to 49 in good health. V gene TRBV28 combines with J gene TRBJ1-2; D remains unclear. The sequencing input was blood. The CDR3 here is CATSLDGYTF. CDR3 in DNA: TGTGCCACCAGCTTGGATGGCTACACCTTC.